The 3 T cell receptor beta chains below were found in one sample sequenced in a study of T cells in Graves' hyperthyroidism and ophthalmopathy. Amplification targeted TCR beta CDR3 regions from RNA transcripts. HTBI primers were the set used in a first-round RT-PCR of the TCR CDR3. TCRdb re-called the multiplex PCR reads through MiXCR, storing one row per CDR3 protein. The sample comprises nearly 750,000 distinct CDR3 sequences, roughly 32% of which are singletons, and less than 35% rests with the top ten. Sequencing input: blood. Receptors originate from a woman in her 40s with Graves' hyperthyroidism.

The V and J genes are TRBV6-5 and TRBJ1-6; no reliable D call. Trimming took 2 bases from V and 16 from J, leaving 0 bases between them. The CDR3 runs 8 residues. CDR1 is MNHEY, CDR2 SVGAGI, per germline. CDR3 protein: CASSYLHF. The CDR3 DNA reads TGTGCCAGCAGTTACCTCCACTTT.

This clonotype was found many times. V usage is TRBV10-3 and J usage is TRBJ2-5; D gene unclear. V was trimmed by 2 bases and J by 5 bases, leaving 3 bases between them. The CDR3 spans 11 residues. Germline lookup yields CDR1 ENHRY and CDR2 SYGVKD. CDR3 in DNA: TGTGCCATCAGTGAGGGGGAGACCCAGTACTTC. Its translation: CAISEGETQYF.

The chain is built from TRBV24-1 and TRBJ1-2; 11 nucleotides line up with TRBD1. V was clipped by 5 bases and J by 6 bases; unmatched bases: 7. This CDR3 contains 15 residues. Germline V CDR1 and CDR2: KGHDR, SFDVKD. The CDR3 loop is CATSVRDRGDDGYTF. The CDR3 bases are TGTGCCACCAGTGTTCGGGACAGGGGGGATGATGGCTACACCTTC.